Presented here are 3 T cell receptor beta chains from one specimen sequenced in a study of Graves' ophthalmopathy and Graves' hyperthyroidism. Amplified TCR beta CDR3 regions were obtained using RNA transcripts as template. RT-PCR was first run with HTBI primers, then multiplex PCR in a second round. TCRdb re-analysed the multiplex PCR reads in MiXCR, keeping a single row per CDR3 protein. The sample holds about 500,000 distinct CDR3 sequences, around 14% seen once. The specimen was blood. These receptors were obtained from a woman aged 25 to 45 with Graves' ophthalmopathy.

This clonotype has at least ten counts. This chain joins TRBV6-5 and TRBJ2-6; D unresolved. The CDR3 has 15 amino acids. Germline CDR1 reads MNHEY; CDR2 reads SVGAGI. Trimming took off 2 bases at V and 2 bases at J, with 7 bases between the two ends. The CDR3 region is CASSYQLAGANVLTF. The CDR3 DNA is TGTGCCAGCAGTTACCAATTGGCTGGGGCCAACGTCCTGACTTTC.

There are many counts of this clonotype. V gene TRBV10-2 combines with J gene TRBJ1-2; D ambiguous. The CDR3 covers 14 residues. Trimming shortened V by 6 bases and J by 4 bases, and 15 bases separated the two germline ends. The germline V gene has CDR1 WSHSY and CDR2 SAAADI. The CDR3 is CASRREGGFYGYTF. As DNA, the CDR3 is TGCGCCAGCAGGAGGGAGGGTGGATTCTATGGCTACACCTTC.

This clonotype was found many times. The V and J genes are TRBV6-1 and TRBJ1-2; D not resolved. This CDR3 region has 15 residues. The germline CDR1 and CDR2 sequences are MNHNS and SASEGT. V shed 1 base and J shed 2 bases, with 11 bases lying between them. CDR3 nucleotides: TGTGCCAGCAGTGAAGAAACAAGGCCCAACTATGGCTACACCTTC. This gives the protein CASSEETRPNYGYTF.